A selection of T cell receptor beta chains follows, all from one sample in a study of a mutant IDH1 vaccine in newly diagnosed glioma. Their specific antigens are unknown. Libraries were prepared by immunoSEQ multiplex PCR; TCRdb keeps only in-frame clonotypes and omits some of them. The data show about 54,000 clones, roughly nine tenths seen once. The sequenced sample was PBMCs, obtained from a glioma patient whose treatment included an IDH1 peptide vaccine. These TCRs come from a man aged 40-50 years with glioma. Both conserved end residues are part of each CDR3. The order of the fields is CDR3 DNA, CDR3 protein, J gene, clone size, D gene, V gene. A D gene is named only where the DNA matches it firmly. The listing skips clone size in some rows; elsewhere it reads once, few, many or a size class.

TGTGCCAGCAGCTTAGACCTGGGGGAGCAGTACTTC,CASSLDLGEQYF,TRBJ2-7,NA,NA,TRBV7-2
TGTGCCAGCAGCCCCAAGTTAAGACTAGGGGCCGAGCAGTACTTC,CASSPKLRLGAEQYF,TRBJ2-7,NA,NA,TRBV7-9
TGTGCCAGCTCACTCCGATCCGGGGAAGGGGACACCATATATTTT,CASSLRSGEGDTIYF,TRBJ1-3,NA,NA,TRBV18
TGTGCCAGTAGTCCTCAAGGACATCTCAACTCCTACGAGCAGTACTTC,CASSPQGHLNSYEQYF,TRBJ2-7,NA,NA,TRBV19
TGTGCCAGCAGTCCTCGGGGAGATACGCAGTATTTT,CASSPRGDTQYF,TRBJ2-3,NA,NA,TRBV27
TGTGCCAGCAGCCCGGGACAGGGTATCGGAAAACTGTTTTTT,CASSPGQGIGKLFF,TRBJ1-4,NA,TRBD1,TRBV7-9
TGTGCCAGCAGTGACAGCCTAGCCAAAAACATTCAGTACTTC,CASSDSLAKNIQYF,TRBJ2-4,NA,NA,TRBV25-1
TGTGCCAGCAGGCCCCGAGAGGGGAGGGAAAAACTGTTTTTT,CASRPREGREKLFF,TRBJ1-4,NA,NA,TRBV28
TGTGCCAGCAGCAGAACTAGCGGATTTTCCCCCTACGAGCAGTACTTC,CASSRTSGFSPYEQYF,TRBJ2-7,NA,TRBD2,TRBV7-2
TGTGCCAGCAGTGTACGGGACAGGGTCGGCGAGCAGTACTTC,CASSVRDRVGEQYF,TRBJ2-7,NA,TRBD1,TRBV6-1
TGCGCCAGTGCGCGAGCGGGAGAATTAGAGACCCAGTACTTC,CASARAGELETQYF,TRBJ2-5,once,TRBD2,TRBV5-1
TGTGCCAGCAGCAAACAGGGGTTGGAGACCCAGTACTTC,CASSKQGLETQYF,TRBJ2-5,NA,NA,TRBV21-1
TGCGCCAGCAGCTTGGGGGGACGAGCTAACTATGGCTACACCTTC,CASSLGGRANYGYTF,TRBJ1-2,NA,NA,TRBV5-1
TGTGCCAGCAGCCGCTCCGGGAGCTACGAGCAGTACTTC,CASSRSGSYEQYF,TRBJ2-7,NA,NA,TRBV7-7
TGTGCCAGCAGCTTAGTTGCAGGGGGGACCTACTACGAGCAGTACTTC,CASSLVAGGTYYEQYF,TRBJ2-7,NA,NA,TRBV7-2